This T cell receptor beta chain was documented in a study of neoadjuvant anti-PD-1 for oral cavity cancer. Study background: Around day 43, patients without progression received a fourth nivolumab dose before surgery. Findings and caveats of the study: TCR analyses covered only a few patients per response group.

This CDR3 has 17 amino acids. Trimming at V came to 3 bases and at J to 4 bases, leaving 11 bases not matched to a gene. Germline-derived CDR1 and CDR2 are MNHNS and SASEGT. Of note for this clone: Its specificity is not known.

TCRdb's copy holds only in-frame clones and misses some; the assay was immunoSEQ multiplex PCR. The sample lists 15,000 to 20,000 clones, 65% to 75% occurring once. The gene calls are TRBV6-1 and TRBJ2-3; 9 bases fit TRBD2. Sequencing used PBMCs, obtained before nivolumab (anti-PD-1) treatment. The sequence came from a person aged 35-79 years with oral cavity squamous cell carcinoma. DNA of the CDR3: TGTGCCAGCAGTGATTGGGGAGCGGGAGGACTGTCAGATACGCAGTATTTT. Encoded protein: CASSDWGAGGLSDTQYF.